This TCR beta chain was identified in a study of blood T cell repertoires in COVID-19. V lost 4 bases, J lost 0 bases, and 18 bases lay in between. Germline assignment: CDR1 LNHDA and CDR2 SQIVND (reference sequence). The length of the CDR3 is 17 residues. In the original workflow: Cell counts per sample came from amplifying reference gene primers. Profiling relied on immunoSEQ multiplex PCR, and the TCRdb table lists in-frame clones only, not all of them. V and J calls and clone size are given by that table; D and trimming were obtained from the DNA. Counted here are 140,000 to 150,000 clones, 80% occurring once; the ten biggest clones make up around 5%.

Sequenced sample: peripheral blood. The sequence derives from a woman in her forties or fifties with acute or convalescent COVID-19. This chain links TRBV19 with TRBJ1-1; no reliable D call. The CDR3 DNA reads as TGTGCCAGTAGTAGGATGGAGGGCACAGTCATGAACACTGAAGCTTTCTTT. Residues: CASSRMEGTVMNTEAFF. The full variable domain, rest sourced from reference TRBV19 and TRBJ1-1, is DGGITQSPKYLFRKEGQNVTLSCEQNLNHDAMYWYRQDPGQGLRLIYYSQIVNDFQKGDIAEGYSVSREKKESFPLTVTSAQKNPTAFYLCASSRMEGTVMNTEAFFGQGTRLTVV.